This T cell receptor beta chain was documented in a study of early T cells in non-severe SARS-CoV-2 infection. Study summary: Sequencing of bulk RNA from unsorted whole blood was done, without chain pairing. Study-level findings and limits: Private and CD4 specificities were missed by VDJdb matching, which favored anti-spike CD8 responses.

This clonotype was seen more than once but under ten times. What it recognizes is unknown. CDR1 and CDR2 (germline): ENHRY, SYGVKD. The CDR3 is 14 residues long. V shed 5 bases and J shed 2 bases, with 12 bases lying between them. Unique molecular identifiers tagged individual cDNA molecules. TCRdb ran MiXCR on the 5' RACE reads and lists one entry per CDR3 protein. Here the sample spans some 80,000 distinct CDR3 sequences, less than 15% being singletons. The sequencing used whole blood, collected at baseline. V gene TRBV10-3 combines with J gene TRBJ1-2; D might be TRBD1 (6 bases). The source of this sequence is an adult who was a healthcare worker with PCR-confirmed SARS-CoV-2 infection or an uninfected control (not recorded which). The donor label of this sample is uncertain. The CDR3 here is CAISLPGTNYGYTF. CDR3 sequence (DNA): TGTGCCATCAGTCTCCCCGGGACAAACTATGGCTACACCTTC.